The 26 T cell receptor beta chains given below trace back to one sample, sequenced in a study of human T cells and chemical hapten exposure. The time point denotes: pre-sensitization, week 0. As for treatment: therapeutic diphenylcyclopropenone sensitization with weekly scalp DPC. TCRdb processed the RACE reads anew with MiXCR; each CDR3 protein has one entry. The sample includes approximately 370,000 distinct CDR3 sequences, over 5% of them seen just once. Sample: whole blood, taken in connection with sensitization to the hapten diphenylcyclopropenone (DPC). The receptors were sampled from a woman between 18 and 30 years old with alopecia areata. Some clones in this sample may be carry-over from other donors' samples.

This clonotype was counted ten times or more. V is TRBV7-2 and J is TRBJ2-3; D remains ambiguous. CDR3 length: 15 amino acids. Germline values: CDR1 SGHTA, CDR2 FQGNSA. V lost 5 bases, J lost 6 bases, and 18 bases lay in between. The CDR3 is CASSPSGRDRDTQYF. CDR3 in DNA: TGTGCCAGCAGCCCGTCCGGACGCGATAGGGATACGCAGTATTTT. Complete variable domain (other parts from reference TRBV7-2 and TRBJ2-3): GAGVSQSPSNKVTEKGKDVELRCDPISGHTALYWYRQSLGQGLEFLIYFQGNSAPDKSGLPSDRFSAERTGGSVSTLTIQRTQQEDSAVYLCASSPSGRDRDTQYFGPGTRLTVL.

This clonotype was detected many times. The chain is built from TRBV6-5 and TRBJ1-2, with 9 positions matching TRBD1. The germline V gene encodes CDR1 MNHEY and CDR2 SVGAGI. This CDR3 region has 17 residues. With 7 bases clipped from V and 6 bases from J, the junction kept 18 bases outside the gene matches. The CDR3 DNA is TGTGCCAGCATTCGAACTAAATCCGGGACAGGGAGGAATGGCTACACCTTC. This sequence encodes CASIRTKSGTGRNGYTF.

The J gene is TRBJ2-7, the V gene TRBV9, with D perhaps given as TRBD1 or TRBD2 (5 bases each). The V and J ends lost 0 bases and 2 bases respectively, with 12 bases between them. This CDR3 is 15 amino acids long. CDR1 and CDR2 from the germline V gene are SGDLS and YYNGEE. CDR3 DNA: TGTGCCAGCAGCGTAGAATTGGGGGAAACCTACGAGCAGTACTTC. Translated: CASSVELGETYEQYF.

This clonotype was observed a handful of times. The gene calls are TRBV20-1 and TRBJ2-6; D uncertain. The V end lost 3 bases, the J end lost 0 bases, and 6 bases lay between the germline ends. CDR1 is DFQATT, CDR2 SNEGSKA, per germline (reference sequence). The CDR3 loop spans 14 amino acids. The CDR3 region is CSARSYSGANVLTF. In nucleotides, the CDR3 is TGCAGTGCTAGGAGCTACTCTGGGGCCAACGTCCTGACTTTC.

Only a few counts were recorded for this clonotype. V is TRBV7-2 and J is TRBJ1-2; no reliable D call. The V end lost 5 bases, the J end lost 4 bases, and 17 bases lay between the germline ends. The germline CDR1 and CDR2 sequences are SGHTA and FQGNSA. The CDR3 extends over 15 amino acids. The CDR3 region has the DNA TGTGCCAGCAGCCATGAGGCAGGCGCTTTCTATGGCTACACCTTC. Amino acid sequence: CASSHEAGAFYGYTF.

This chain connects TRBV24-1 to TRBJ2-7, with D possibly matching TRBD2 (6 bases). The CDR3 consists of 14 residues. Germline values: CDR1 KGHDR, CDR2 SFDVKD. The ends were cut back, 8 bases at V and 3 bases at J, with 16 bases in the middle. CDR3 sequence: CATMGGPPYYEQYF. CDR3 bases: TGTGCCACCATGGGGGGTCCGCCTTACTACGAGCAGTACTTC.

This clonotype was observed a handful of times. The rearrangement uses TRBV7-2 and TRBJ2-7, with TRBD1 identical over 7 bases. CDR3 length: 14 amino acids. Germline values: CDR1 SGHTA, CDR2 FQGNSA. Trimming took 3 bases from V and 2 from J; bases not matched to a gene: 4. DNA of the CDR3: TGTGCCAGCAGCTTGGGACAGCGGACCTACGAGCAGTACTTC. Translating gives CASSLGQRTYEQYF.

This clonotype was detected ten times or more. This CDR3 is missing its conserved last phenylalanine or tryptophan, likely due to a read error. The DNA is omitted, as the CDR3 cannot be located on it reliably, and the CDR3 follows TCRdb's listing. V usage is TRBV7-9 and J usage is TRBJ2-4; the table gives TRBD2 as D, unverified against the DNA. Germline CDR1 and CDR2: SEHNR and FQNEAQ (reference sequence). A total of 13 residues make up the CDR3, ends included. The CDR3: CASSLGARDSLVP.

J is TRBJ2-3 and V is TRBV20-1, with D maybe TRBD2 (5 bases). The CDR3 is 12 amino acids. Germline assignment: CDR1 DFQATT and CDR2 SNEGSKA (reference sequence). V lost 0 bases to trimming and J lost 9 bases, with 10 bases between them. The CDR3 reads CSARDLWETQYF. As DNA, the CDR3 is TGCAGTGCTAGAGATCTTTGGGAGACGCAGTATTTT.

This clonotype has a count of ten or more. The chain joins TRBV7-9 to TRBJ2-2; D is tentatively TRBD1 or TRBD2 (5 bases each). There are 17 residues in the CDR3. Trimming took off 5 bases at V and 4 bases at J, with 20 bases between the two ends. The germline gives CDR1 SEHNR, CDR2 FQNEAQ (reference sequence). The CDR3: CASSPVAGTTPTGELFF. The CDR3 nucleotides read TGTGCCAGCAGCCCGGTGGCCGGGACCACCCCCACCGGGGAGCTGTTTTTT.

This sequence joins TRBV4-2 and TRBJ2-5, with D tentatively TRBD1 (5 bases). CDR3 length: 15 residues. V was pared by 0 bases and J by 9 bases, with 17 bases between. Germline CDR1 is LGHNA and CDR2 is YNFKEQ. CDR3 bases: TGTGCCAGCAGCCAAGATGTGGGGCAGGGTTCTGCCCAGTACTTC. This encodes CASSQDVGQGSAQYF.

This clonotype was seen a handful of times. The V call is TRBV13, the J call TRBJ2-5; D ambiguous. Germline values: CDR1 PRHDT, CDR2 FYEKMQ (reference sequence). The V end lost 2 bases, the J end lost 2 bases, and 9 bases lay between the germline ends. There are 14 residues in the CDR3. The CDR3 nucleotides are TGTGCCAGCAGCTTAACAGCCGGGCAAGAGACCCAGTACTTC. Protein product: CASSLTAGQETQYF.

The chain has TRBV20-1 and TRBJ1-5; D unresolved. The CDR3 covers 14 residues. Germline CDR1 reads DFQATT; CDR2 reads SNEGSKA (reference sequence). V was cut by 0 bases and J by 0 bases, with 6 bases left in between. CDR3 amino acids: CSARDGTSNQPQHF. The DNA for the CDR3 is TGCAGTGCTAGAGACGGCACTAGCAATCAGCCCCAGCATTTT.

The V gene is TRBV4-2, the J gene TRBJ2-3; D remains ambiguous. The CDR3 loop spans 14 amino acids. The V gene's germline CDR1 is LGHNA and CDR2 YNFKEQ. V was cut by 1 base and J by 3 bases, with 8 bases left in between. The CDR3 region has the DNA TGTGCCAGCAGCCAAGTGGGAAATACAGATACGCAGTATTTT. Translated: CASSQVGNTDTQYF.

This clonotype was seen ten or more times. The rearrangement uses TRBV6-1 and TRBJ1-4; the D gene is possibly TRBD1 (6 bases). From germline, CDR1 is MNHNS and CDR2 SASEGT. Deletions cut 8 bases from V and 0 bases from J, with 25 bases between. The CDR3 is made up of 19 amino acids. CDR3 bases: TGTGCCAGCCGCCGTACTGGGGGGCACAGGACCCCAACTAATGAAAAACTGTTTTTT. As protein: CASRRTGGHRTPTNEKLFF.

In its sample, this clonotype was seen a few times. V gene TRBV2 combines with J gene TRBJ2-1, with D perhaps TRBD1 (6 bases). CDR1 and CDR2 from the germline V gene are SNHLY and FYNNEI. CDR3 length: 15 residues. The ends were cut back, 1 base at V and 8 bases at J, with 15 bases in the middle. CDR3 nucleotides: TGTGCCAGCAGTGAAGAAGTGGGGGCGGTCGATGAGCAGTTCTTC. This codes for CASSEEVGAVDEQFF.

This clonotype was recorded a few times. The J gene is TRBJ1-1, the V gene TRBV3-1, with 7 bases matching TRBD1. Germline CDR1 is LGHDT and CDR2 is YNNKEL (reference sequence). The CDR3 spans 14 residues. After removal of 6 bases from V and 1 base from J, the junction contained 5 bases not matched to a gene. The CDR3 is CASSHRDRNTEAFF. CDR3 in DNA: TGTGCCAGCAGTCACCGGGACAGGAACACTGAAGCTTTCTTT.

The V and J genes are TRBV7-2 and TRBJ2-7; 8 nucleotides match TRBD1. V was pared by 5 bases and J by 3 bases, with 6 bases of the junction left unmatched. Per germline, CDR1 SGHTA and CDR2 FQGNSA. CDR3 length equals 14 residues. The CDR3 loop reads CASSPLGQDYEQYF. The CDR3 coding sequence is TGTGCCAGCAGCCCTCTGGGACAGGACTACGAGCAGTACTTC.

The chain carries TRBV21-1 and TRBJ2-7. TRBV21-1 is assigned pseudogene status. The CDR3 runs 16 residues. The CDR3 is CASPQKRKTRTYEQYF. The DNA for the CDR3 is TGTGCCAGCCCCCAAAAGCGAAAGACTCGTACCTACGAGCAGTACTTC.

The sample holds many counts of this clonotype. The J gene is TRBJ1-2, the V gene TRBV20-1; the D is unclear. The V and J ends lost 3 bases and 6 bases respectively, with 11 bases between them. The CDR3 length is 12 residues. Germline V gene lookup returns CDR1 DFQATT and CDR2 SNEGSKA (reference sequence). CDR3 nucleotides: TGCAGTGCTAGCGGGGAGCGGGATGGCTACACCTTC. Translation gives CSASGERDGYTF.

The chain is built from TRBV4-3 and TRBJ1-6; D is possibly TRBD1 (5 bases). The CDR3 is 17 residues long. Germline lookup yields CDR1 LGHNA and CDR2 YSLEER. V was trimmed by 0 bases and J by 0 bases, leaving 9 bases between them. The CDR3 DNA reads TGCGCCAGCAGCCAAGATGGGGGGAGCTCCTATAATTCACCCCTCCACTTT. This gives the protein CASSQDGGSSYNSPLHF.

This clonotype occurred many times. The rearrangement joins TRBV5-6 to TRBJ2-7, with D possibly TRBD1 on 5 matching bases. Trimming removed 4 bases at V and 3 bases at J, with 14 bases between. Germline CDR1 reads SGHDT; CDR2 reads YYEEEE. The CDR3 totals 14 residues. CDR3 sequence (DNA): TGTGCCAGCAGCGGTGGCTTCCAGGGCTACGAGCAGTACTTC. As protein: CASSGGFQGYEQYF.

This clonotype was detected many times. The genes are TRBV12-3 or TRBV12-4 and TRBJ2-1; a weak D match, TRBD1 (6 bases). This CDR3 comprises 15 residues. Trimming pared 6 bases from V and 4 bases from J, leaving 16 bases between. The CDR3 region is CASSFRTDPYNEQFF. CDR3 sequence (DNA): TGTGCCAGCAGCTTTAGGACAGATCCTTACAATGAGCAGTTCTTC.

The CDR3 loop is CASSPIGGARETQYF. CDR3 DNA sequence: TGTGCCAGCAGCCCGATCGGGGGGGCCCGAGAGACCCAGTACTTC. The chain links TRBV7-2 to TRBJ2-5; 8 positions match TRBD2. The CDR3 is made up of 15 amino acids. V shed 5 bases and J 4 bases; nucleotides not matched to a gene: 9. Germline V gene sequence: CDR1 SGHTA, CDR2 FQGNSA.

This clonotype occurred many times. The V call is TRBV12-3 or TRBV12-4, the J call TRBJ2-1, with D tentatively TRBD1 (5 bases). The CDR3 has 12 residues. Trimming took off 1 base at V and 8 bases at J, with 6 bases between the two ends. CDR3 loop: CASSLGGDEQFF. CDR3 nucleotide sequence: TGTGCCAGCAGTTTAGGGGGCGATGAGCAGTTCTTC.

This clonotype appeared many times. The CDR3 sequence: CASTTLWGAEAFF. CDR3 DNA: TGTGCCAGCACTACTTTATGGGGCGCTGAAGCTTTCTTT. The genes are TRBV28 and TRBJ1-1; maybe TRBD1 (5 bases). The CDR3 has 13 amino acids. Germline values: CDR1 MDHEN, CDR2 SYDVKM. The V end lost 7 bases, the J end lost 6 bases, and 15 bases lay between the germline ends.